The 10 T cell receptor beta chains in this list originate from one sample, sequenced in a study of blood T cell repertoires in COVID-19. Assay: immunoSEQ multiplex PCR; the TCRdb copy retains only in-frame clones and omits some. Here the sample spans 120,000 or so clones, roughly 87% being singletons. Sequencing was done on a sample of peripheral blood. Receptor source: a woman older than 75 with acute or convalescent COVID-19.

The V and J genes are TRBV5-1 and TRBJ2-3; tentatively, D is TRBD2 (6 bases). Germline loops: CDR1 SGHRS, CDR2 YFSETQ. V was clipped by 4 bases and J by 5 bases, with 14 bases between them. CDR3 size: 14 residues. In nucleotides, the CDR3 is TGCGCCAGCAGCCTAGGAGGGAAAAAAGATACGCAGTATTTT. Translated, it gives CASSLGGKKDTQYF.

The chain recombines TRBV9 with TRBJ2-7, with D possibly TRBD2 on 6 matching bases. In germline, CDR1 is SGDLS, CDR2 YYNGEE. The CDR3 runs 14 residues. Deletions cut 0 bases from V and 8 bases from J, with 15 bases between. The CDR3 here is CASSVVADGGQQYF. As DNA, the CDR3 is TGTGCCAGCAGCGTAGTGGCCGACGGGGGACAGCAGTACTTC.

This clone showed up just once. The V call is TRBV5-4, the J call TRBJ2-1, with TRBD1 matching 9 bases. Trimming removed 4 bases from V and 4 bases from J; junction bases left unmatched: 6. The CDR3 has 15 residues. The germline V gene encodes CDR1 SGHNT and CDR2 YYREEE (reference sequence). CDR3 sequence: CASSRQGGAYNEQFF. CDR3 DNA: TGTGCCAGCAGCCGACAGGGGGGCGCGTACAATGAGCAGTTCTTC.

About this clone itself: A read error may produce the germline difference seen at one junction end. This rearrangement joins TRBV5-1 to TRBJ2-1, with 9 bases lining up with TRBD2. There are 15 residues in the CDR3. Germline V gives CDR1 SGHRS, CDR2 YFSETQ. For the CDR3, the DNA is TGCGCCAGCAGCTTCCTAGCGGGGTCCTCCAATGAGCAGTTCTTC. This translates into CASSFLAGSSNEQFF.

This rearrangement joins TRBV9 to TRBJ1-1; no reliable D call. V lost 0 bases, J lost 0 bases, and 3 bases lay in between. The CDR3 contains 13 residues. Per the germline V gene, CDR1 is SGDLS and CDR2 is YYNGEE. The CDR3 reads CASSVALNTEAFF. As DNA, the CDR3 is TGTGCCAGCAGCGTAGCTCTGAACACTGAAGCTTTCTTT.

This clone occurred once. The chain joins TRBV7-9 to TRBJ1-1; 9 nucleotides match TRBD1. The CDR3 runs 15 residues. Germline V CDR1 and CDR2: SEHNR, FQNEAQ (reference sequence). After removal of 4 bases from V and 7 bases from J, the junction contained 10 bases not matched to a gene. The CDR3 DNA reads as TGTGCCAGCAGCTCACAGGGGGCGTTAATTGGTGAAGCTTTCTTT. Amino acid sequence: CASSSQGALIGEAFF.

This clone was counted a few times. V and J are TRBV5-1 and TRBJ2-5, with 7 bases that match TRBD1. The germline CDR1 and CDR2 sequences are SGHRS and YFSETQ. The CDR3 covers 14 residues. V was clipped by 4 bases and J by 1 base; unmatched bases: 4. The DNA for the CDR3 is TGCGCCAGCAGCAAGGGACAGTCCCAAGAGACCCAGTACTTC. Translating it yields CASSKGQSQETQYF.

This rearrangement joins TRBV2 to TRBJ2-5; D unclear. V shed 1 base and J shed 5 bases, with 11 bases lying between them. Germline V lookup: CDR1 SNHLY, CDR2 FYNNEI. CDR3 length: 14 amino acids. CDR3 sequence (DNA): TGTGCCAGCAGTGAAGAGGTCACAGTGGAGACCCAGTACTTC. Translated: CASSEEVTVETQYF.

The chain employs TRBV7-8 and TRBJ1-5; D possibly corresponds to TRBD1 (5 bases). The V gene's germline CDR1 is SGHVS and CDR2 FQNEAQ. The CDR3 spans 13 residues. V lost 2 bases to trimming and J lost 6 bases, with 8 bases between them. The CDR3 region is CASSLKGFQPQHF. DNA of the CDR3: TGTGCCAGCAGCTTAAAGGGGTTTCAGCCCCAGCATTTT.

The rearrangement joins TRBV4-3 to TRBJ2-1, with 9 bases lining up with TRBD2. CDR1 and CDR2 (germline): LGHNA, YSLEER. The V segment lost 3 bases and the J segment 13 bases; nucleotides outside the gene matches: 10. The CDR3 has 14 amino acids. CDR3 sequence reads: CASSQGPAGGFQFF. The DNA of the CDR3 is TGCGCCAGCAGCCAGGGGCCAGCGGGGGGTTTCCAGTTCTTC.